This T cell receptor (beta chain) was identified during a study of blood T cell repertoires in COVID-19. Per germline, CDR1 LNHDA and CDR2 SQIVND (reference sequence). The V segment lost 3 bases and the J segment 4 bases; nucleotides outside the gene matches: 7. The CDR3 loop spans 15 amino acids. Only in-frame clones appear in the TCRdb table, and some are missing; sequencing was by immunoSEQ multiplex PCR. The repertoire has 100,000 or so clones, 80% to 90% of them found once; the top ten carry about 18%. This receptor was obtained from a human donor with acute or convalescent COVID-19. The donor label of this sample is uncertain. The source material was peripheral blood. The chain uses TRBV19 and TRBJ1-1; 8 positions agree with TRBD1. CDR3 bases: TGTGCCAGTAGTATGGCAGGGGGCGTTTTCACTGAAGCTTTCTTT. Translation gives CASSMAGGVFTEAFF.